This T cell receptor (beta chain) was identified in a study of T cell repertoires in cytomegalovirus infection. Whole-study context: It was the public TCR beta signatures that indicated both CMV infection and matching HLA type.

Deletions cut 2 bases from V and 6 bases from J, with 11 bases between. There are 13 residues in the CDR3. Germline loops: CDR1 SGHTA, CDR2 FQGNSA. Regarding this clonotype: Its matching antigen is unknown.

Via MiXCR, TCRdb re-called the reads, giving one row per CDR3 protein. Of some 350,000 distinct CDR3 sequences in the sample, about 35% were seen once. General observations from the study: HLA-C-restricted CMV-specific TCR beta clonotypes were dominant in the ex vivo response.

The source was cultured PBMCs, collected from culture after CMV antigen stimulation. The TCR was taken from a human donor in good health (CMV status not recorded). Some clones in this sample may be carry-over from other donors' samples. The rearrangement joins TRBV7-2 to TRBJ2-7, with D possibly matching TRBD1 (5 bases). The CDR3 DNA reads TGTGCCAGCAGCTTATATTCAGGGATCGAGCAGTACTTC. This gives the protein CASSLYSGIEQYF.